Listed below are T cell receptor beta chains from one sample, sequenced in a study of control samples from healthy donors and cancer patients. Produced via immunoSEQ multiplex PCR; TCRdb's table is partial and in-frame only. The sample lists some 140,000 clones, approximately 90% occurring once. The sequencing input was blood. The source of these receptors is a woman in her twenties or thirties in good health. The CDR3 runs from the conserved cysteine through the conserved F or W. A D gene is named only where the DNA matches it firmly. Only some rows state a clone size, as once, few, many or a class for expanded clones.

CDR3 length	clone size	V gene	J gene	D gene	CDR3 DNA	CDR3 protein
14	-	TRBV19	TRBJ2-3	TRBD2	TGTGCCAGTAGTCCGGGACTAGGTCCAGATACGCAGTATTTT	CASSPGLGPDTQYF
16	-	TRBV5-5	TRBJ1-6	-	TGTGCCAGCAGTTACGGTGTGAGCTCCTATAATTCACCCCTCCACTTT	CASSYGVSSYNSPLHF
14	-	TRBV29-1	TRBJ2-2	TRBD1	TGCAGCGTCGCCGGGACAGCGAACACCGGGGAGCTGTTTTTT	CSVAGTANTGELFF
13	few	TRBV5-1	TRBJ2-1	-	TGCGCCAGCAGCTCCCACCCCGAGGATGAGCAGTTCTTC	CASSSHPEDEQFF
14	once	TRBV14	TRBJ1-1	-	TGTGCCAGCAGCGATACTACCCCCTTAAGTCGCGCTTTCTTT	CASSDTTPLSRAFF
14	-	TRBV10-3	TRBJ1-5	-	TGTGCCATCAGTGAGGACCGAACGGATCAGCCCCAGCATTTT	CAISEDRTDQPQHF
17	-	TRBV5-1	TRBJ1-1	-	TGCGCCAGCACCCCAGGGAGGGTATGGGGGCTGAACACTGAAGCTTTCTTT	CASTPGRVWGLNTEAFF
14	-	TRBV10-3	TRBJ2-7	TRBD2	TGTGCCATCAGCGGACTAGCGGAAGCCTACGAGCAGTACTTC	CAISGLAEAYEQYF
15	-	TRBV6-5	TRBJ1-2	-	TGTGCCAGCAGTTACTCGGGCACACACAAGGGTCGCTACACCTTC	CASSYSGTHKGRYTF
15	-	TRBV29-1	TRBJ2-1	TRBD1	TGCAGCGTTGCCGGGACAGCTTATTCCTACAATGAGCAGTTCTTC	CSVAGTAYSYNEQFF